The source of this T cell receptor (beta chain) is a study of blood T cell repertoires in COVID-19. Study context: Samples came from the United States, Italy and Spain, spanning acute and convalescent COVID-19. The analysed material was cDNA or gDNA that came from T cells, B-cell-depleted T cells, or PBMCs.

In germline, CDR1 is KGHSH, CDR2 LQKENI. V was pared by 0 bases and J by 1 base, with 9 bases between. The CDR3 totals 15 residues. Authors' analysis steps: Amplified reference gene primers provided the basis for estimating nucleated cell counts. Sequenced by immunoSEQ multiplex PCR; TCRdb stores in-frame clones only, minus some. The V and J calls and the clone size are those of that table, but D and trimming were determined from the DNA. The table shows around 200,000 clones, with less than 90% occurring only once. Sequencing was performed on peripheral blood. The chain employs TRBV18 and TRBJ1-1; tentative D call: TRBD1 (5 bases). This clonotype was sampled from a man between 65 and 80 years old with active or convalescent COVID-19. CDR3 sequence (DNA): TGTGCCAGCTCACCACCGGGGCAGGCGAACACTGAAGCTTTCTTT. Protein: CASSPPGQANTEAFF.